Listed below are T cell receptor beta chains from one sample, sequenced in a study of shared clonotypes between healthy human individuals. Sequenced by immunoSEQ multiplex PCR; TCRdb stores in-frame clones only, minus some. The profile shows millions of clones, over 85% of them singletons. What was sequenced was naive CD4+ T cells sorted from blood. These receptors were obtained from a man younger than 30 in good health. Both conserved end residues are part of each CDR3. D genes are given only for firm matches. Some rows mark clone size as missing; the rest say once, few, many or name a class of expanded clone.

size	V	D	J	CDR3	DNA
NA	TRBV2	NA	TRBJ2-7	CASSTGTNSYEQYF	TGTGCCAGCAGCACCGGGACCAACTCCTACGAGCAGTACTTC
NA	TRBV5-6	NA	TRBJ1-4	CASSRRTPEKLFF	TGTGCCAGCAGCAGAAGGACCCCTGAAAAACTGTTTTTT
NA	TRBV6-1	NA	TRBJ1-4	CASSEGLSGVEKLFF	TGTGCCAGCAGTGAAGGACTCTCAGGGGTTGAAAAACTGTTTTTT
NA	TRBV6-1	TRBD1	TRBJ1-1	CASSKTGKGTEAFF	TGTGCCAGCTCCAAGACAGGGAAGGGCACTGAAGCTTTCTTT
NA	TRBV7-2	NA	TRBJ1-2	CASSPRGGGYTF	TGTGCCAGCAGCCCCCGGGGCGGAGGCTACACCTTC
NA	TRBV14	NA	TRBJ1-1	CASSHVASTEAFF	TGTGCCAGCAGCCACGTCGCTAGCACTGAAGCTTTCTTT
NA	TRBV11-2	TRBD2	TRBJ2-1	CASSLDMRGGTYNEQFF	TGTGCCAGCAGCTTAGATATGCGGGGGGGCACTTACAATGAGCAGTTCTTC
NA	TRBV10-3	NA	TRBJ1-6	CAISEGRVNNSPLHF	TGTGCCATCAGTGAGGGGCGAGTAAATAATTCACCCCTCCACTTT
NA	TRBV2	TRBD1	TRBJ1-5	CASSVPQGDQPQHF	TGTGCCAGCAGTGTCCCCCAGGGGGATCAGCCCCAGCATTTT
NA	TRBV5-1	TRBD1	TRBJ2-7	CASSLAEGGGRYEQYF	TGCGCCAGCAGCTTGGCCGAAGGGGGCGGTAGATACGAGCAGTACTTC
NA	TRBV7-2	NA	TRBJ1-1	CASSLSGVRTEAFF	TGTGCCAGCAGTCTTAGCGGCGTTAGGACTGAAGCTTTCTTT
NA	TRBV30	NA	TRBJ2-4	CAWSVIPHAKNIQYF	TGTGCCTGGAGTGTGATCCCGCACGCCAAAAACATTCAGTACTTC
NA	TRBV28	NA	TRBJ1-4	CASSLTGTGEKLFF	TGTGCCAGCTCCCTTACGGGGACGGGAGAAAAACTGTTTTTT
NA	TRBV28	NA	TRBJ2-7	CASSPGQAREYF	TGTGCCAGCAGCCCAGGACAAGCGAGGGAGTACTTC
NA	TRBV7-9	TRBD1	TRBJ2-7	CASSLPGQITYEQYF	TGTGCCAGCAGCCTCCCGGGACAGATTACCTACGAGCAGTACTTC
NA	TRBV7-2	TRBD2	TRBJ2-1	CASSLSLAGKRNEQFF	TGTGCCAGCAGCTTAAGCCTAGCGGGGAAGCGCAATGAGCAGTTCTTC
NA	TRBV5-6	TRBD1	TRBJ2-5	CASSSSGTDPWETQYF	TGTGCCAGCAGCTCTTCCGGGACAGATCCCTGGGAGACCCAGTACTTC
NA	TRBV30	TRBD1	TRBJ1-6	CAWDSTGAGSPLHF	TGTGCCTGGGACTCGACAGGGGCAGGGTCACCCCTCCACTTT
NA	TRBV30	NA	TRBJ1-4	CAWSVISGQSYF	TGTGCCTGGAGTGTTATAAGTGGACAGTCCTATTTT
NA	TRBV2	TRBD1	TRBJ1-1	CASRAGTVDTEAFF	TGTGCCAGCAGAGCCGGGACAGTCGACACTGAAGCTTTCTTT
NA	TRBV5-1	TRBD2	TRBJ2-7	CASSLSGGVDEQYF	TGCGCCAGCAGCTTGTCGGGGGGAGTCGACGAGCAGTACTTC
NA	TRBV5-1	TRBD1	TRBJ1-6	CASSDATGGFQPLHF	TGCGCCAGCAGCGACGCGACAGGGGGCTTTCAACCCCTCCACTTT
NA	TRBV7-6	NA	TRBJ2-5	CASSLDVGTETQYF	TGTGCCAGCAGCTTAGATGTGGGTACCGAGACCCAGTACTTC
NA	TRBV7-9	TRBD1	TRBJ1-4	CASSLQGGNEKLFF	TGTGCCAGCAGCTTACAGGGGGGTAATGAAAAACTGTTTTTT
NA	TRBV7-9	NA	TRBJ1-4	CASSLQDPVGKLFF	TGTGCCAGCAGCTTACAGGACCCCGTCGGAAAACTGTTTTTT
many	TRBV2	NA	TRBJ2-3	CASRALQGTQYF	TGTGCCAGCAGGGCCCTACAGGGTACGCAGTATTTT
NA	TRBV27	NA	TRBJ1-2	CASSPGGSNYGYTF	TGTGCCAGCTCCCCGGGGGGATCTAACTATGGCTACACCTTC
NA	TRBV5-1	TRBD1	TRBJ1-1	CASSLGAGGEAEAFF	TGCGCCAGCAGCTTGGGGGCAGGGGGCGAAGCTGAAGCTTTCTTT
once	TRBV20-1	TRBD1	TRBJ1-5	CSAPWGTAQHF	TGCAGTGCCCCTTGGGGGACAGCCCAGCATTTT
NA	TRBV5-1	NA	TRBJ1-5	CASSLEGSQPQHF	TGCGCCAGCAGCTTGGAGGGAAGTCAGCCCCAGCATTTT
NA	TRBV2	TRBD2	TRBJ2-5	CASRETSGGAFLETQYF	TGTGCCAGCAGAGAGACTAGCGGGGGGGCGTTTTTGGAGACCCAGTACTTC
once	TRBV5-1	NA	TRBJ2-5	CASSWDTRETQYF	TGCGCCAGCAGCTGGGATACCAGGGAGACCCAGTACTTC
NA	TRBV4-1	TRBD1	TRBJ2-7	CASSQDRRTGDKGSSYEQYF	TGCGCCAGCAGCCAAGATCGCAGGACAGGGGACAAGGGAAGCTCCTACGAGCAGTACTTC
once	TRBV11-2	TRBD1	TRBJ2-7	CASSYILTGAAKDEQYF	TGTGCCAGCAGCTATATTCTGACAGGGGCGGCCAAGGACGAGCAGTACTTC
NA	TRBV5-4	TRBD1	TRBJ2-1	CASSSDRDNEQFF	TGTGCCAGCAGCTCGGACAGGGACAATGAGCAGTTCTTC
NA	TRBV5-1	TRBD1	TRBJ2-7	CASAEDRFPYEQYF	TGCGCCAGCGCCGAGGACAGGTTTCCCTACGAGCAGTACTTC